One sample yielded the 27 T cell receptor beta chains listed below, sequenced in a study of blood T cell repertoires in COVID-19. Sequencing used immunoSEQ multiplex PCR; TCRdb keeps in-frame clones, though not all of them. The data show about 97,000 clones, 88% seen once. Sequenced: peripheral blood. The receptor set was obtained from a man aged 50 or older with COVID-19, enrolled during active disease.

V is TRBV23-1 and J is TRBJ2-5, with a tentative D call TRBD2 (5 bases). TRBV23-1 is an ORF, and what it does is uncertain. This CDR3 has 14 amino acids. The ends were cut back, 2 bases at V and 5 bases at J, with 12 bases in the middle. CDR3 sequence: CASSQTGFRETQYF. The CDR3 region has the DNA TGCGCCAGCAGTCAAACGGGATTCAGGGAGACCCAGTACTTC.

This sequence joins TRBV7-8 and TRBJ1-4, with 7 bases fitting TRBD1. V dropped 8 bases and J dropped 6; count of bases not matched to a gene: 9. Germline assignment: CDR1 SGHVS and CDR2 FQNEAQ. This CDR3 spans 14 amino acids. For the CDR3, the DNA is TGTGCCAGCTGTCGGGCAGGGGGATATGAAAAACTGTTTTTT. Translating gives CASCRAGGYEKLFF.

This chain links TRBV10-3 with TRBJ1-1, with D possibly being TRBD1 (6 bases). The CDR3 extends over 15 amino acids. Germline V CDR1 and CDR2: ENHRY, SYGVKD. Trimming shortened V by 6 bases and J by 2 bases, and 16 bases separated the two germline ends. This chain's CDR3 is CAISNSGTTNTEAFF. CDR3 bases: TGTGCCATCAGCAACTCCGGGACAACAAACACTGAAGCTTTCTTT.

This sequence joins TRBV14 and TRBJ1-1; 7 nucleotides match TRBD1. CDR3 length: 15 amino acids. Germline values: CDR1 SGHDN, CDR2 FVKESK. The V and J ends lost 4 bases and 7 bases, in that order; junction bases with no gene match: 12. CDR3 in DNA: TGTGCCAGCAGCCGGGGGCAGACCCAGGGGGGTGAAGCTTTCTTT. As protein: CASSRGQTQGGEAFF.

The chain has TRBV9 and TRBJ1-2, with TRBD1 as a possible D gene (6 bases). The CDR3 totals 14 residues. CDR1 SGDLS and CDR2 YYNGEE come from the germline V gene. V gave up 0 bases and J gave up 8 bases, with 14 bases separating them. CDR3 in DNA: TGTGCCAGCAGCGTAGGACAGGTTGTGGGAGGCTACACCTTC. Protein product: CASSVGQVVGGYTF. Drawing the rest from reference TRBV9 and TRBJ1-2, the complete variable domain is DSGVTQTPKHLITATGQRVTLRCSPRSGDLSVYWYQQSLDQGLQFLIQYYNGEERAKGNILERFSAQQFPDLHSELNLSSLELGDSALYFCASSVGQVVGGYTFGSGTRLTVV.

The DNA of the CDR3 is TGTGCCAGCAGTGTCCAGGGGGCACTGAGTGAGCAGTTCTTC. Translation gives CASSVQGALSEQFF. The rearrangement joins TRBV28 to TRBJ2-1; 8 positions match TRBD1. The CDR3 is 14 amino acids. V lost 5 bases to trimming and J lost 9 bases; unmatched junction nucleotides: 9. The germline CDR1 and CDR2 sequences are MDHEN and SYDVKM.

The chain links TRBV30 to TRBJ2-7; 9 bases line up with TRBD1. V shed 0 bases, J shed 1 base, and the junction held 7 bases outside the gene matches. The germline V gene has CDR1 GTSNPN and CDR2 SVGIG (reference sequence). There are 16 residues in the CDR3. The CDR3 DNA reads TGTGCCTGGAGTGTACCCCGGACAGGGGTATCCTACGAGCAGTACTTC. This translates into CAWSVPRTGVSYEQYF.

V is TRBV7-9 and J is TRBJ2-7; D uncertain. V lost 5 bases and J lost 0, with 8 bases in between. The germline gives CDR1 SEHNR, CDR2 FQNEAQ (reference sequence). This CDR3 has 13 residues. The CDR3 sequence is CASSHVSSYEQYF. CDR3 nucleotides: TGTGCCAGCAGCCACGTTAGCTCCTACGAGCAGTACTTC.

The J gene is TRBJ1-6, the V gene TRBV30; no clear D. The CDR3 runs to 13 residues. CDR1 is GTSNPN and CDR2 is SVGIG in the germline V gene (reference sequence). The V gene lost 0 bases and the J gene lost 7 bases, with 7 bases spanning the gap. CDR3: CAWSVRENSPLHF. DNA for the CDR3: TGTGCCTGGAGTGTACGGGAGAATTCACCCCTCCACTTT. The full variable domain, completed using reference TRBV30 and TRBJ1-6, is SQTIHQWPATLVQPVGSPLSLECTVEGTSNPNLYWYRQAAGRGLQLLFYSVGIGQISSEVPQNLSASRPQDRQFILSSKKLLLSDSGFYLCAWSVRENSPLHFGNGTRLTVT.

The chain has TRBV30 and TRBJ2-3; 8 bases are shared with TRBD1. The CDR3 has 14 amino acids. Germline CDR1 is GTSNPN and CDR2 is SVGIG (reference sequence). V lost 7 bases and J lost 5; bases outside the gene matches: 11. The CDR3 here is CAFSWAGGLDTQYF. The CDR3 DNA sequence: TGTGCCTTCTCTTGGGCAGGGGGCCTAGATACGCAGTATTTT.

The V call is TRBV7-9, the J call TRBJ1-3; no clear D. The CDR3 spans 15 residues. Trimming pared 3 bases from V and 8 bases from J, leaving 17 bases between. CDR1 is SEHNR, CDR2 FQNEAQ, per germline (reference sequence). Here the CDR3 reads CASSFGRRTRDTIYF. The CDR3 DNA follows: TGTGCCAGCAGCTTCGGTAGGCGGACTCGGGACACCATATATTTT.

V gene TRBV30 combines with J gene TRBJ1-2, with D tentatively TRBD1 (5 bases). The germline CDR1 and CDR2 sequences are GTSNPN and SVGIG (reference sequence). The V end lost 4 bases, the J end lost 3 bases, and 18 bases lay between the germline ends. The CDR3 is made up of 15 amino acids. DNA for the CDR3: TGTGCCTGGACCTCGAACGGACCGGGGGACTATGGCTACACCTTC. Translated: CAWTSNGPGDYGYTF.

This clone was counted a single time. V is TRBV2 and J is TRBJ2-7; possibly TRBD1 for D (6 bases). V dropped 7 bases and J dropped 7 bases, with 14 bases sitting between them. CDR1 is SNHLY and CDR2 is FYNNEI in the germline V gene. The CDR3 has 12 residues. CDR3 DNA: TGTGCCAGCACCCAGGGGATTAGGGAGCAGTACTTC. Its protein product is CASTQGIREQYF.

The chain carries TRBV5-8 and TRBJ1-5; D possibly corresponds to TRBD1 (6 bases). CDR1 and CDR2 (germline): SGHTS, YDEGEE. Trimming pared 9 bases from V and 5 bases from J, leaving 15 bases between. There are 13 residues in the CDR3. CDR3 sequence reads: CATGQDRYQPQHF. The DNA for the CDR3 is TGTGCCACTGGGCAAGACAGGTATCAGCCCCAGCATTTT.

The chain recombines TRBV5-1 with TRBJ2-3; D is perhaps TRBD2 (6 bases). Trimming removed 0 bases at V and 5 bases at J, with 10 bases between. CDR3 length equals 14 residues. Germline CDR1 is SGHRS and CDR2 is YFSETQ. CDR3 nucleotide sequence: TGCGCCAGCAGCTTGGTTCGGGGGTTAGATACGCAGTATTTT. Protein: CASSLVRGLDTQYF. Drawing the rest from reference TRBV5-1 and TRBJ2-3, the complete variable domain is KAGVTQTPRYLIKTRGQQVTLSCSPISGHRSVSWYQQTPGQGLQFLFEYFSETQRNKGNFPGRFSGRQFSNSRSEMNVSTLELGDSALYLCASSLVRGLDTQYFGPGTRLTVL.

The chain employs TRBV9 and TRBJ1-5, with D possibly being TRBD1 (6 bases). V was clipped by 3 bases and J by 2 bases, with 9 bases between them. Germline loops: CDR1 SGDLS, CDR2 YYNGEE. The CDR3 totals 14 residues. CDR3 coding DNA: TGTGCCAGCAGCGAGGGACAAGGCAATCAGCCCCAGCATTTT. Translated, it gives CASSEGQGNQPQHF. The whole variable domain, remainder taken from reference TRBV9 and TRBJ1-5, is DSGVTQTPKHLITATGQRVTLRCSPRSGDLSVYWYQQSLDQGLQFLIQYYNGEERAKGNILERFSAQQFPDLHSELNLSSLELGDSALYFCASSEGQGNQPQHFGDGTRLSIL.

On this clone itself: One end of the junction does not line up with germline, which may come from a read error. The rearrangement joins TRBV28 to TRBJ1-3; perhaps TRBD1 as D (5 bases). Germline-derived CDR1 and CDR2 are MDHEN and SYDVKM. The CDR3 is 15 amino acids. The CDR3 coding sequence is TGTGCCAGCAGTTTTATAACAGGTCTCTGGAAACACCATATATTT. Residues: CASSFITGLWKHHIF.

Written as DNA, the CDR3 is TGTGCCAGCAGCCAAATGACAGGCTTACAAGAGACCCAGTACTTC. As protein: CASSQMTGLQETQYF. This chain links TRBV14 with TRBJ2-5; weak D call: TRBD1 (6 bases). The CDR3 runs 15 residues. Germline assignment: CDR1 SGHDN and CDR2 FVKESK. The V and J ends lost 2 bases and 2 bases respectively, with 12 bases between them.

The chain employs TRBV9 and TRBJ1-2, with 8 bases identical to TRBD1. J lost 8 bases, V lost 4 bases, and 7 bases had no gene match. CDR3 size: 13 residues. CDR1 is SGDLS, CDR2 YYNGEE, per germline. The CDR3, as DNA: TGTGCCAGCAGCCCAGGACAGGGCGACGGCTACACCTTC. It is translated as CASSPGQGDGYTF.

This chain joins TRBV4-1 and TRBJ1-6; 8 nucleotides align to TRBD1. V was clipped by 3 bases and J by 9 bases; unmatched bases: 7. CDR1 and CDR2 from the germline V gene are MGHRA and YSYEKL. The CDR3 contains 15 residues. The CDR3 DNA is TGCGCCAGCAGCCAGCCTGGACAGGGTCGTTCACCCCTCCACTTT. Translation: CASSQPGQGRSPLHF.

The rearrangement joins TRBV7-9 to TRBJ2-5, with 8 nucleotides matching TRBD1. V trimming: 5 bases; J trimming: 0 bases; junction bases outside the gene matches: 8. Germline V gene sequence: CDR1 SEHNR, CDR2 FQNEAQ (reference sequence). The CDR3 is made up of 16 amino acids. The CDR3 sequence: CASSQRRTGNQETQYF. The DNA of the CDR3 is TGTGCCAGCAGCCAGCGCCGGACAGGGAACCAAGAGACCCAGTACTTC.

This clone came up once. V is TRBV19 and J is TRBJ1-2, with D possibly matching TRBD1 (5 bases). Deletions cut 6 bases from V and 7 bases from J, with 18 bases between. Germline-derived CDR1 and CDR2 are LNHDA and SQIVND (reference sequence). This CDR3 is 14 amino acids long. The CDR3, as DNA: TGTGCCAGTAGACAAGACAGAAGCCCCTCTGGCTACACCTTC. Translating it yields CASRQDRSPSGYTF.

This rearrangement joins TRBV7-2 to TRBJ2-1, with 8 bases aligning to TRBD1. The CDR3 sequence is 17 residues long. Germline V CDR1 and CDR2: SGHTA, FQGNSA. The ends lost 3 bases at V and 0 bases at J; junction bases unmatched: 7. CDR3 nucleotide sequence: TGTGCCAGCAGCTTCAAACCAGGGGGCCTCTCCTACAATGAGCAGTTCTTC. Translated: CASSFKPGGLSYNEQFF.

The chain is built from TRBV18 and TRBJ2-3; 9 bases agree with TRBD1. The CDR3 loop spans 15 amino acids. The V gene's germline CDR1 is KGHSH and CDR2 LQKENI. V lost 3 bases, J lost 3 bases, and 4 bases stayed unmatched. CDR3 residues: CASSPLGQGTDTQYF. CDR3 DNA sequence: TGTGCCAGCTCACCCCTAGGACAGGGGACAGATACGCAGTATTTT.

V gene TRBV15 combines with J gene TRBJ2-2; TRBD2 matches 7 bases. Germline CDR1 LNHNV, CDR2 YYDKDF (reference sequence). The CDR3 contains 14 residues. The ends lost 7 bases at V and 0 bases at J; junction bases unmatched: 2. CDR3 DNA sequence: TGTGCCACCAAAAGCGGGGCGAACACCGGGGAGCTGTTTTTT. It encodes CATKSGANTGELFF. The full variable domain, completed using reference TRBV15 and TRBJ2-2, is DAMVIQNPRYQVTQFGKPVTLSCSQTLNHNVMYWYQQKSSQAPKLLFHYYDKDFNNEADTPDNFQSRRPNTSFCFLDIRSPGLGDTAMYLCATKSGANTGELFFGEGSRLTVL.

Here the CDR3 reads CASSSKRGNTGELFF. DNA of the CDR3: TGTGCCAGCAGCTCAAAGCGGGGGAACACCGGGGAGCTGTTTTTT. The chain uses TRBV5-4 and TRBJ2-2; 7 nucleotides line up with TRBD2. The germline V gene has CDR1 SGHNT and CDR2 YYREEE (reference sequence). The CDR3 is 15 amino acids. Trimming cost V 3 bases and J 1 base; bases outside gene matches: 3.

This chain links TRBV5-1 with TRBJ2-2; perhaps TRBD2 as D (6 bases). Trimming took 1 base from V and 3 from J, leaving 10 bases between them. Germline V gives CDR1 SGHRS, CDR2 YFSETQ. The CDR3 contains 15 residues. CDR3 region: CASSLPGGDTGELFF. In nucleotides, the CDR3 is TGCGCCAGCAGCTTGCCCGGAGGGGACACCGGGGAGCTGTTTTTT.